This entry concerns a single T cell receptor (beta chain). The target antigen is unknown. Researchers ran the PCR with 60 Vbeta and 13 Jbeta primers. The table came from immunoSEQ multiplex PCR; TCRdb's copy has only in-frame clones and leaves some out. The sample lists some 99,000 clones, around 86% occurring once. The sample originates from a study of cytomegalovirus exposure and HLA in healthy donors. General study points: Later on, an analysis found that several of the most significant clusters appeared to be linked to common viral pathogens, which included parvovirus B19. No immune exposure information besides CMV serostatus was available. In a later analysis, V- and J-gene trimming of beta chains associated with a DCLRE1C missense variant, replicated independently. Later work found that TCR association rates differed between HLA loci; DRB1 had the most and HLA-C the fewest.

Sequenced material: PBMCs. The source is a woman in her twenties or thirties in good health and CMV-seronegative.

This chain's CDR3 is CASSLRQGGEKLFF. The CDR3 coding sequence is TGTGCCAGCAGTTTAAGACAGGGCGGGGAAAAACTGTTTTTT. V is TRBV6-5 and J is TRBJ1-4, with 7 positions matching TRBD1. J lost 8 bases, V lost 4 bases, and 7 bases had no gene match. The V gene's germline CDR1 is MNHEY and CDR2 SVGAGI. The CDR3 is made up of 14 amino acids.